The following is a TCR beta chain sequence with its context. Its antigen is unknown. A multiplex PCR was run with 60 Vbeta primers and 13 Jbeta primers. Libraries were prepared by immunoSEQ multiplex PCR; TCRdb keeps only in-frame clonotypes and omits some of them. Seen here are roughly 98,000 clones, about 80% observed once, and the top ten hold roughly 2%. These data belong to a study of cytomegalovirus exposure and HLA in healthy donors. Whole-study context: Earlier results showed 90 million to 120 million unique TCR beta sequences derived from roughly 200 million T cells. Falling in the Caucasian-associated ancestry cluster were about four fifths of under 450 genotyped donors. Study results and limitations: With later analysis, a missense DCLRE1C variant became linked to TCR beta V- and J-gene trimming. TCR beta V segments were, for the most part, productive about 87% or about 30% of the time in an earlier analysis.

Germline V gene lookup returns CDR1 LNHDA and CDR2 SQIVND (reference sequence). V was pared by 5 bases and J by 5 bases, with 2 bases of the junction left unmatched. The CDR3 totals 13 residues. The sequence was obtained from a man aged 40-49 years in good health and CMV-seronegative. This chain connects TRBV19 to TRBJ2-2, with 7 bases aligning to TRBD2. The sequencing input was PBMCs. In DNA, the CDR3 is TGTGCCAGTAGTTGGGGGGGGACCGGGGAGCTGTTTTTT. It yields the protein CASSWGGTGELFF.